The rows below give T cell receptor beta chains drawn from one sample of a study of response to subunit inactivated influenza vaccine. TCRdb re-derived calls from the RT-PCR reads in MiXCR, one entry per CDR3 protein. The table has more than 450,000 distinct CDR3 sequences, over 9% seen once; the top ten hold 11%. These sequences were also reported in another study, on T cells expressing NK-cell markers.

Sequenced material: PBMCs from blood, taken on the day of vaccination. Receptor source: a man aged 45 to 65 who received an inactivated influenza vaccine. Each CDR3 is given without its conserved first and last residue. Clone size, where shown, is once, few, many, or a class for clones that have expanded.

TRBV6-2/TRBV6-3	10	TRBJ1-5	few	ASNEEVQPQH
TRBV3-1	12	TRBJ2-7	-	ASSPGPATYEQY
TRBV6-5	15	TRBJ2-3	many	ASSYARLAASTDTQY
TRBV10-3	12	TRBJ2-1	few	AISESDSADEQF
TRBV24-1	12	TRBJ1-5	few	ATSDFPANQPQH
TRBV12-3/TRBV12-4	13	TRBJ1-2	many	ASSSSSRVRYGYT
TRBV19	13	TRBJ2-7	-	ASSIRPPSGYEQY
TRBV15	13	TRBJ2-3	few	ATSRARGATDTQY
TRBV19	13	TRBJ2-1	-	ASSIQGGAYNEQF
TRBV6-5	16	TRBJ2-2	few	ASSYSSWRAGDSGELF
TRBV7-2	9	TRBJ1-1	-	ASSWGTDAF
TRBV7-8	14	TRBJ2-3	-	ASSFLRGGGTDTQY
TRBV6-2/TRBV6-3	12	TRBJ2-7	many	ASSYSGQGYEQY